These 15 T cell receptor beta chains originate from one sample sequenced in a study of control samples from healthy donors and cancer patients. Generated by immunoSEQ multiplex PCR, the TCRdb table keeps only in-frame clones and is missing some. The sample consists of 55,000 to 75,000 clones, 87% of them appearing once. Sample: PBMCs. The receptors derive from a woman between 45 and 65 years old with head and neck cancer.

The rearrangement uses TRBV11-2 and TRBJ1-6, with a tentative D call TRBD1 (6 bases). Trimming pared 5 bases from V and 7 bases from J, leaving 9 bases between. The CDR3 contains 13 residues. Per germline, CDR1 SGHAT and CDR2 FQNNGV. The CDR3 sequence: CASSLRGNSPLHF. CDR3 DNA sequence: TGTGCCAGCAGCCTCAGGGGAAATTCACCCCTCCACTTT.

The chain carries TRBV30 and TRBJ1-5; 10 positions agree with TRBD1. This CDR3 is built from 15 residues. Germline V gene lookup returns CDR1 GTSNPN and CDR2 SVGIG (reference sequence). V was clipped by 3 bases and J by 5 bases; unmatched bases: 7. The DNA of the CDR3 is TGTGCCTGGAGGCGACAGGGGGCTCTCTATCAGCCCCAGCATTTT. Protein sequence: CAWRRQGALYQPQHF.

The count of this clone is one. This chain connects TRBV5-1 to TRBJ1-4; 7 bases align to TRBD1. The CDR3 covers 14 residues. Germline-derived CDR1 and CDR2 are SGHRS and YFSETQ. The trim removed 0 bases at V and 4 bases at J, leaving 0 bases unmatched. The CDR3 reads CASSLGDSNEKLFF. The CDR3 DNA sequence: TGCGCCAGCAGCTTGGGGGACAGTAATGAAAAACTGTTTTTT. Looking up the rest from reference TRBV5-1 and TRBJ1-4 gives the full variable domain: KAGVTQTPRYLIKTRGQQVTLSCSPISGHRSVSWYQQTPGQGLQFLFEYFSETQRNKGNFPGRFSGRQFSNSRSEMNVSTLELGDSALYLCASSLGDSNEKLFFGSGTQLSVL.

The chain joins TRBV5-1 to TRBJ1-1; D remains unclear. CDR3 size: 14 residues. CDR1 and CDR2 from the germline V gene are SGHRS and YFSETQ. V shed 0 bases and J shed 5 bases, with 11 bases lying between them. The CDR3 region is CASSLVTAGTEAFF. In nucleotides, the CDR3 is TGCGCCAGCAGCTTGGTTACCGCCGGGACTGAAGCTTTCTTT.

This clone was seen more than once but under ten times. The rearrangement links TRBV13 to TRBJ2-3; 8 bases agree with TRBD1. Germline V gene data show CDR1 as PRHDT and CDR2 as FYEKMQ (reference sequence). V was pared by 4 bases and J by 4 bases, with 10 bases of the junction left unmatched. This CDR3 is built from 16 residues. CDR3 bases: TGTGCCAGCAGCTCCAGACAGGGGATGGGGCCAGATACGCAGTATTTT. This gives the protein CASSSRQGMGPDTQYF.

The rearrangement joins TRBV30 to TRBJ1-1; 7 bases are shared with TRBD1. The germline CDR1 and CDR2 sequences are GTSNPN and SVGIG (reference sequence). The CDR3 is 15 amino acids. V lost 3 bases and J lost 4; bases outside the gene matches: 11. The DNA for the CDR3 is TGTGCCTGGAGCCCCCACGGGGCAGGGGGCACTGAAGCTTTCTTT. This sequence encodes CAWSPHGAGGTEAFF.

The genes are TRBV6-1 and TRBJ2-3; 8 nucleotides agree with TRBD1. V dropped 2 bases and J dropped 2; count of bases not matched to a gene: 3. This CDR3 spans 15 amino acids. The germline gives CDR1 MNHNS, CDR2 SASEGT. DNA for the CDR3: TGTGCCAGCAGTGAACCGGGACAGGCCACAGATACGCAGTATTTT. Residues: CASSEPGQATDTQYF.

Here the CDR3 DNA reads TGTGCCAGCAGCCGTGGCAGGGGGCAAGGCTACACCTTC. Protein: CASSRGRGQGYTF. This rearrangement joins TRBV28 to TRBJ1-2; 8 bases agree with TRBD1. V shed 6 bases, J shed 8 bases, and the junction held 8 bases outside the gene matches. In germline, CDR1 is MDHEN, CDR2 SYDVKM. This CDR3 contains 13 residues.

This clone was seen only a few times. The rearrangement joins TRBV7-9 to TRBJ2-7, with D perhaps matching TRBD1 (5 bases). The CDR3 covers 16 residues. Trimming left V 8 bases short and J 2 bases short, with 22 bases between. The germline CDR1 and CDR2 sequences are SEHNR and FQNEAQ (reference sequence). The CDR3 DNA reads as TGTGCCAGCCTGGGGTTTTCAAGGGGATTCACCTACGAGCAGTACTTC. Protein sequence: CASLGFSRGFTYEQYF.

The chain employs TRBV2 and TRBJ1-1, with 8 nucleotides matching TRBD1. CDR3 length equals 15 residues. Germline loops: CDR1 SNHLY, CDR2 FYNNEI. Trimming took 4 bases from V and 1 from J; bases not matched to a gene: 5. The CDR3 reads CASSALRGRNTEAFF. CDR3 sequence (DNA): TGTGCCAGCAGTGCTCTCAGGGGGCGGAACACTGAAGCTTTCTTT.

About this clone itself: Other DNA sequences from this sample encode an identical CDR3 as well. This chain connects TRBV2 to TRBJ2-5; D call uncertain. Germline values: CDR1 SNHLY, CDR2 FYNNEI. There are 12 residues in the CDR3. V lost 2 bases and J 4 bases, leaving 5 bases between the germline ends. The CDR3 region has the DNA TGTGCCAGCAGTGAACAGCGAGAGACCCAGTACTTC. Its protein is CASSEQRETQYF.

For the CDR3, the DNA is TGTGCCAGCAGCTCCCCCCGACAGGGGATAGGTGCCGGGGAGCTGTTTTTT. It translates to CASSSPRQGIGAGELFF. The chain is built from TRBV5-4 and TRBJ2-2; 8 positions match TRBD1. The germline V gene encodes CDR1 SGHNT and CDR2 YYREEE (reference sequence). The CDR3 spans 17 residues. V lost 3 bases, J lost 6 bases, and 13 bases stayed unmatched.

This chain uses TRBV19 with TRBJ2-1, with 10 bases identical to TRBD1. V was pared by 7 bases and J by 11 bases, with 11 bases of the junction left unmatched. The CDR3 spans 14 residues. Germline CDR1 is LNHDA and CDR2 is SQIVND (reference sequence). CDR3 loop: CASNPGQGPPQQFF. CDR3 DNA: TGTGCCAGTAATCCGGGACAGGGGCCCCCTCAGCAGTTCTTC.

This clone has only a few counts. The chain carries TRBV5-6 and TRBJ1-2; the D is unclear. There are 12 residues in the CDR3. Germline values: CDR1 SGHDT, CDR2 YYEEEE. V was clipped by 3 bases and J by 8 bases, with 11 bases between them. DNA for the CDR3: TGTGCCAGCAGCTCGTTAGCGTCCGGCTACACCTTC. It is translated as CASSSLASGYTF.

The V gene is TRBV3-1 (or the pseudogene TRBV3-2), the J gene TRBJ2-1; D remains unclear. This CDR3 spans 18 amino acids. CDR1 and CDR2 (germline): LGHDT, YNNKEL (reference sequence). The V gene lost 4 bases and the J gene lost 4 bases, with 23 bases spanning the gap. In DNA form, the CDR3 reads TGTGCCAGCAGCCTCAGTGGGCGGAATAAAGCCTCGTACAATGAGCAGTTCTTC. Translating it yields CASSLSGRNKASYNEQFF.